This TCR beta chain was identified during a study of cytomegalovirus exposure and HLA in healthy donors. Broader study findings: HLA-A and HLA-B allele assignments for most subjects were reportedly predicted accurately using TCR beta sequences. Later analysis suggested most CMV-associated TCR beta chains were HLA-restricted. A later analysis linked a missense DCLRE1C variant to TCR beta V- and J-gene trimming.

Per germline, CDR1 SGHVS and CDR2 FNYEAQ. V lost 3 bases to trimming and J lost 4 bases, with 12 bases between them. The CDR3 loop spans 14 amino acids. 13 Jbeta primers and 60 Vbeta primers were used for the PCR. The data were produced by immunoSEQ multiplex PCR, yet TCRdb's version contains in-frame clones alone and is incomplete. The table lists roughly 240,000 clones, about 88% of them singletons. This clone was picked up a small number of times. Its matching antigen is unknown. V is TRBV7-6 and J is TRBJ2-5, with D maybe TRBD2 (7 bases). Specimen: PBMCs. This TCR was sampled from a girl aged 2-10 years in good health and CMV-seronegative. The CDR3, as DNA: TGTGCCAGCAGCTTGGGCGGGGGCGCAGAGACCCAGTACTTC. Amino acids: CASSLGGGAETQYF.